This T cell receptor beta chain derives from a study of OX40 agonist ivuxolimab in advanced cancers. Study as a whole: Partial responses were achieved by three patients, one with hepatocellular carcinoma and two with cutaneous melanoma.

Turning to this clone: Its antigen is not identified.

The CDR3 is 15 amino acids. Germline assignment: CDR1 LNHDA and CDR2 SQIVND (reference sequence). The germline V and J ends were trimmed by 5 bases and 0 bases, with 11 bases remaining between them. Findings and limits, study-wide: By week 6 at 0.1 to 3.0 mg/kg, blood CD4+ and CD8+ T cells had expanded clonally.

Generated by immunoSEQ multiplex PCR, the TCRdb table keeps only in-frame clones and is missing some. The data contain 80,000 to 100,000 clones, around 90% of them singletons. The chain employs TRBV19 and TRBJ1-3; D ambiguous. The sample was CD4+ or CD8+ T cells sorted from blood, taken in a trial of the OX40 agonist ivuxolimab. This TCR derives from an adult with an advanced solid tumor such as melanoma, head and neck, liver or kidney cancer. Here the CDR3 reads CASSARESSGNTIYF. CDR3 bases: TGTGCCAGTAGTGCCCGGGAAAGCTCTGGAAACACCATATATTTT.